This TCR beta chain was captured in a study of T cell repertoires in cytomegalovirus infection. From the reads, TCRdb called clonotypes with MiXCR, one entry per CDR3 protein. This sample has some 450,000 distinct CDR3 sequences, with approximately 31% found just once. Germline loops: CDR1 LGHNT, CDR2 FRNRAP. The CDR3 is 15 residues long. Trimming removed 6 bases from V and 1 base from J, with 12 bases in between. The specimen sequenced was PBMCs. The chain couples TRBV12-5 to TRBJ2-2, with D possibly TRBD1 on 5 matching bases. This TCR was recovered from a human donor in good health (CMV status not recorded). Some clones in this sample may be carry-over from other donors' samples. Here the CDR3 reads CASGPGHLNTGELFF. The CDR3 region has the DNA TGTGCTAGTGGCCCCGGACACTTGAACACCGGGGAGCTGTTTTTT.